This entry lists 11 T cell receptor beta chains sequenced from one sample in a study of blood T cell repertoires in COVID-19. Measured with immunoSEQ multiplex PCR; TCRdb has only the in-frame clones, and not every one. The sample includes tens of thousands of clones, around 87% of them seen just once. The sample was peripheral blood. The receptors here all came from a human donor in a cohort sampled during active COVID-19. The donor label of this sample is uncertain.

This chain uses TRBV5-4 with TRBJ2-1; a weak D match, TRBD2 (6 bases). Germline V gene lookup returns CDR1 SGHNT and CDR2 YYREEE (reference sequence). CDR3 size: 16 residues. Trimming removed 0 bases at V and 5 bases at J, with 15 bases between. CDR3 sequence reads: CASSLELRGANNEQFF. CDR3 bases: TGTGCCAGCAGCTTGGAGCTGCGCGGGGCTAACAATGAGCAGTTCTTC.

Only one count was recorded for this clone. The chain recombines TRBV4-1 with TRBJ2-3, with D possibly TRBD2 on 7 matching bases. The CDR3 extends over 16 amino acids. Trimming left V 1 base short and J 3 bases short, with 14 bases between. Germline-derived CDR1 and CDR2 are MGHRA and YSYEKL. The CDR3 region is CASSQGGGLLTDTQYF. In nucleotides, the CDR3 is TGCGCCAGCAGCCAAGGGGGGGGCCTTTTGACAGATACGCAGTATTTT.

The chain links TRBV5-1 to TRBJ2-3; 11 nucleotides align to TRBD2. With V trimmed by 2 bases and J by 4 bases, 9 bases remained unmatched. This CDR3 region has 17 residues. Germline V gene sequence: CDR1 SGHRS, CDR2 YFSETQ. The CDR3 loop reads CASSLGIAGGPADTQYF. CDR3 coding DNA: TGCGCCAGCAGCTTAGGCATAGCGGGGGGGCCCGCAGATACGCAGTATTTT.

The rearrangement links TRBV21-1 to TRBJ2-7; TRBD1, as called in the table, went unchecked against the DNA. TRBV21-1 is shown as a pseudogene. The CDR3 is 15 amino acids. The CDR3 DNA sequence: TGTGCCAGCAGCGACCACCGGGACAGGGGGAGCGAGCAGTACTTC. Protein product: CASSDHRDRGSEQYF.

The CDR3 protein is CASRTLTGYQETQYF. The CDR3 DNA reads TGTGCCAGCAGAACCCTTACAGGATACCAAGAGACCCAGTACTTC. The J gene is TRBJ2-5, the V gene TRBV27; a weak D match, TRBD1 (5 bases). From germline, CDR1 is MNHEY and CDR2 SMNVEV (reference sequence). This CDR3 is built from 15 residues. With 6 bases removed from V and 0 bases from J, the gap between germline ends came to 14 bases.

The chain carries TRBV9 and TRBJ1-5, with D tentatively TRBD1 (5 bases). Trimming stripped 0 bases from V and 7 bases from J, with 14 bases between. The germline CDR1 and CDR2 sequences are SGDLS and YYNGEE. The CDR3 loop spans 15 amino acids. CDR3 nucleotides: TGTGCCAGCAGCGTAGATGGTGGGGGGAAGCAGCCCCAGCATTTT. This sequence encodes CASSVDGGGKQPQHF.

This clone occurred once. CDR3 region: CASSFDRGSNQPQHF. In DNA form, the CDR3 reads TGTGCCAGCAGCTTTGACAGGGGCAGCAATCAGCCCCAGCATTTT. The V gene is TRBV7-8, the J gene TRBJ1-5, with 8 bases fitting TRBD1. V was clipped by 3 bases and J by 1 base; unmatched bases: 2. Germline V gene lookup returns CDR1 SGHVS and CDR2 FQNEAQ. CDR3 length: 15 amino acids.

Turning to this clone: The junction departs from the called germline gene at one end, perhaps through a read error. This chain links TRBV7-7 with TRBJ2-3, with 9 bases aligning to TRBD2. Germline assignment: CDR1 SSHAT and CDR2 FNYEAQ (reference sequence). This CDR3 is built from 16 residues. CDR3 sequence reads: CASSLGGGGAADTQYF. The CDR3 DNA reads TGTGCTAGCAGCTTAGGAGGCGGGGGGGCCGCAGATACGCAGTATTTT.

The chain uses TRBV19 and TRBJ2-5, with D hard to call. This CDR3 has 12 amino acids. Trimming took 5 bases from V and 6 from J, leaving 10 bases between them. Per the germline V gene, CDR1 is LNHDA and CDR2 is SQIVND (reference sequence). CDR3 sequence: CASSSSAKTQYF. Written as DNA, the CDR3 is TGTGCCAGTAGTTCGTCTGCTAAGACCCAGTACTTC.

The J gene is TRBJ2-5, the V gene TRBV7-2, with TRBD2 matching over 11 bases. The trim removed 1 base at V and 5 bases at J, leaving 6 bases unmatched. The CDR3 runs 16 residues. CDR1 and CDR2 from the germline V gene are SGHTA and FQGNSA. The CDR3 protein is CASSLVSSGGRETQYF. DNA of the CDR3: TGTGCCAGCAGCTTAGTGTCTAGCGGGGGGCGGGAGACCCAGTACTTC.

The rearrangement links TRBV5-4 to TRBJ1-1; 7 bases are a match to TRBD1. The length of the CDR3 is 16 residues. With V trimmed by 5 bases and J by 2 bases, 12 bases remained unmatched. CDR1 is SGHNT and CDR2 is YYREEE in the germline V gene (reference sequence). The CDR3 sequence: CASSTNPGTVNTEAFF. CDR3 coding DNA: TGTGCCAGCAGTACCAATCCCGGGACAGTCAACACTGAAGCTTTCTTT.